These 30 T cell receptor beta chains originate from one sample sequenced in a study of cytomegalovirus exposure and HLA in healthy donors. Profiling relied on immunoSEQ multiplex PCR, and the TCRdb table lists in-frame clones only, not all of them. Among 60,000 to 65,000 clones listed, 85% to 95% were seen once. The sequenced material came from PBMCs. Receptors were obtained from a woman under 30 in good health and CMV-seropositive.

The rearrangement uses TRBV20-1 and TRBJ2-5; maybe TRBD2 (5 bases). The CDR3 is made up of 11 amino acids. The germline V and J ends were trimmed by 5 bases and 7 bases, with 11 bases remaining between them. From germline, CDR1 is DFQATT and CDR2 SNEGSKA (reference sequence). The CDR3: CSAPDAGTQYF. In nucleotides, the CDR3 is TGCAGTGCTCCTGACGCGGGGACCCAGTACTTC.

This chain's CDR3 is CASSHEPGTSGWAYEQYF. Here the CDR3 DNA reads TGTGCCAGCAGTCACGAGCCCGGGACTAGCGGGTGGGCCTACGAGCAGTACTTC. The chain is built from TRBV27 and TRBJ2-7, with 12 positions matching TRBD2. Germline CDR1 reads MNHEY; CDR2 reads SMNVEV (reference sequence). Trimming removed 5 bases from V and 2 bases from J; junction bases left unmatched: 13. CDR3 length: 18 amino acids.

The chain recombines TRBV2 with TRBJ1-2; TRBD1 aligns across 8 bases. The CDR3 runs 14 residues. The germline CDR1 and CDR2 sequences are SNHLY and FYNNEI. Trimming cost V 1 base and J 3 bases; bases outside gene matches: 1. The CDR3 coding sequence is TGTGCCAGCAGTGAAGGACAGGGGTACTATGGCTACACCTTC. As protein: CASSEGQGYYGYTF.

The rearrangement joins TRBV16 to TRBJ1-2; D is ambiguous. The CDR3 length is 15 residues. Germline CDR1 reads KGHSY; CDR2 reads FQNENV. The V end was cut by 2 bases, the J end by 7 bases, with 17 bases between. This chain's CDR3 is CASSQVRVQSLGYTF. The CDR3 DNA reads as TGTGCCAGCAGCCAAGTCCGAGTCCAATCCCTTGGCTACACCTTC.

The chain joins TRBV5-1 to TRBJ2-3; 8 positions match TRBD1. Germline V gene lookup returns CDR1 SGHRS and CDR2 YFSETQ. V shed 4 bases and J 0 bases; nucleotides not matched to a gene: 13. CDR3 length equals 18 residues. The DNA of the CDR3 is TGCGCCAGCAGCGCTAAACTGGACAGGGCGGCTAGCACAGATACGCAGTATTTT. It specifies CASSAKLDRAASTDTQYF.

CDR3 DNA sequence: TGTGCCATCAGTGAGTCGAAGGGACTAGCGGGAGGAGAGACCCAGTACTTC. Translation: CAISESKGLAGGETQYF. This chain joins TRBV10-3 and TRBJ2-5; TRBD2 matches 15 bases. Trimming at V came to 0 bases and at J to 4 bases, leaving 3 bases not matched to a gene. Germline CDR1 is ENHRY and CDR2 is SYGVKD. The CDR3 runs 17 residues.

V gene TRBV6-1 combines with J gene TRBJ1-1; 7 positions match TRBD1. The CDR3 consists of 15 residues. V dropped 8 bases and J dropped 6; count of bases not matched to a gene: 15. Germline V gene sequence: CDR1 MNHNS, CDR2 SASEGT. This chain's CDR3 is CASPSPTGLFPEAFF. CDR3 coding DNA: TGTGCCAGCCCTAGCCCGACAGGGTTGTTCCCTGAAGCTTTCTTT.

The J gene is TRBJ2-6, the V gene TRBV7-8; 9 nucleotides align to TRBD1. In germline, CDR1 is SGHVS, CDR2 FQNEAQ. This CDR3 has 19 residues. V lost 6 bases, J lost 2 bases, and 14 bases stayed unmatched. The CDR3 is CASSRGTGSLLAGANVLTF. The CDR3 region has the DNA TGTGCCAGCAGTCGCGGGACAGGGTCTTTGTTAGCTGGGGCCAACGTCCTGACTTTC.

This chain joins TRBV19 and TRBJ1-2, with 7 bases identical to TRBD1. Germline CDR1 LNHDA, CDR2 SQIVND (reference sequence). The trim removed 1 base at V and 0 bases at J, leaving 5 bases unmatched. The CDR3 has 16 residues. In DNA, the CDR3 is TGTGCCAGTAGTATAGGGGTACAGGGGACTAACTATGGCTACACCTTC. Protein sequence: CASSIGVQGTNYGYTF.

The gene calls are TRBV7-6 and TRBJ2-6; 7 bases align to TRBD1. The CDR3 length is 17 residues. V was clipped by 7 bases and J by 1 base; unmatched bases: 10. Germline V gene sequence: CDR1 SGHVS, CDR2 FNYEAQ. The CDR3 region has the DNA TGTGCCAGCACCACAGGGGCCAGGGCATCTGGGGCCAACGTCCTGACTTTC. It is translated as CASTTGARASGANVLTF.

The chain couples TRBV7-9 to TRBJ2-7; the match to TRBD1 covers 8 bases. The junction had 6 bases not matched to a gene; V was cut back by 0 bases and J by 5 bases. Per germline, CDR1 SEHNR and CDR2 FQNEAQ (reference sequence). This CDR3 is 15 amino acids long. The CDR3 DNA follows: TGTGCCAGCAGCTTAGCCGACAGGGGAATCGACGAGCAGTACTTC. Protein: CASSLADRGIDEQYF.

This sequence joins TRBV5-6 and TRBJ1-1; 9 nucleotides align to TRBD1. This CDR3 is 13 amino acids long. Trimming cost V 3 bases and J 11 bases; bases outside gene matches: 8. Germline-derived CDR1 and CDR2 are SGHDT and YYEEEE. The CDR3 bases are TGTGCCAGCAGCTACCTCCGGGACAGGGAGGCTTTCTTT. This encodes CASSYLRDREAFF. Complete variable domain (other parts from reference TRBV5-6 and TRBJ1-1): DAGVTQSPTHLIKTRGQQVTLRCSPKSGHDTVSWYQQALGQGPQFIFQYYEEEERQRGNFPDRFSGHQFPNYSSELNVNALLLGDSALYLCASSYLRDREAFFGQGTRLTVV.

The V and J genes are TRBV6-1 and TRBJ2-5; 8 nucleotides align to TRBD2. The germline gives CDR1 MNHNS, CDR2 SASEGT. V shed 7 bases and J 5 bases; nucleotides not matched to a gene: 9. CDR3 length: 14 amino acids. CDR3 amino acids: CASIQTSAVETQYF. CDR3 DNA: TGTGCCAGCATCCAGACTAGCGCGGTCGAGACCCAGTACTTC.

The chain recombines TRBV28 with TRBJ2-7; 7 positions agree with TRBD2. J gave up 3 bases and V 6 bases, and 8 bases lay outside the gene matches. This CDR3 has 14 amino acids. In germline, CDR1 is MDHEN, CDR2 SYDVKM. As DNA, the CDR3 is TGTGCCAGCAGGATACCCGGGACTAACTACGAGCAGTACTTC. Its translation is CASRIPGTNYEQYF.

The CDR3, as DNA: TGTGCCAGTAGTGACAGGACTTCCTACAATGAGCAGTTCTTC. This codes for CASSDRTSYNEQFF. This chain uses TRBV19 with TRBJ2-1, with D possibly matching TRBD1 (6 bases). Germline V gene lookup returns CDR1 LNHDA and CDR2 SQIVND (reference sequence). The CDR3 length is 14 residues. V dropped 5 bases and J dropped 1 base, with 9 bases sitting between them. Complete variable domain (other parts from reference TRBV19 and TRBJ2-1): DGGITQSPKYLFRKEGQNVTLSCEQNLNHDAMYWYRQDPGQGLRLIYYSQIVNDFQKGDIAEGYSVSREKKESFPLTVTSAQKNPTAFYLCASSDRTSYNEQFFGPGTRLTVL.

The chain recombines TRBV28 with TRBJ1-1, with 8 bases lining up with TRBD1. The V gene's germline CDR1 is MDHEN and CDR2 SYDVKM. The length of the CDR3 is 15 residues. Unmatched junction bases numbered 11, after V lost 5 bases and J lost 6 bases. The CDR3 DNA is TGTGCCAGCAGTGGATGGACAGGGCGGGGACCTGAAGCTTTCTTT. It specifies CASSGWTGRGPEAFF.

This sequence joins TRBV28 and TRBJ2-5; D remains unclear. CDR1 and CDR2 from the germline V gene are MDHEN and SYDVKM. The CDR3 length is 15 residues. The ends were cut back, 4 bases at V and 1 base at J, with 13 bases in the middle. The CDR3 bases are TGTGCCAGCAGTTCCCGGAGCTCATCCCAAGAGACCCAGTACTTC. Translated: CASSSRSSSQETQYF.

The CDR3 sequence: CASSPPGTKADTQYF. CDR3 DNA: TGTGCCAGCAGCCCCCCCGGGACAAAGGCAGATACGCAGTATTTT. The chain recombines TRBV5-5 with TRBJ2-3; TRBD1 might be the D (6 bases). The CDR3 is 15 residues long. Germline loops: CDR1 SGHKS, CDR2 YYEKEE (reference sequence). Trimming stripped 4 bases from V and 4 bases from J, with 16 bases between.

J is TRBJ1-1 and V is TRBV21-1. TRBV21-1 corresponds to a pseudogene. The CDR3 loop spans 16 amino acids. CDR3 residues: CASSNRVLRLNTEAFF. CDR3 in DNA: TGTGCCAGCAGCAACCGGGTACTCCGCCTGAACACTGAAGCTTTCTTT.

V and J are TRBV5-1 and TRBJ1-1, with 9 bases that match TRBD1. This CDR3 has 16 residues. V lost 0 bases to trimming and J lost 1 base; unmatched junction nucleotides: 4. Germline CDR1 reads SGHRS; CDR2 reads YFSETQ. The CDR3 DNA is TGCGCCAGCAGCTTGGACGGGACAGGGAGGAACACTGAAGCTTTCTTT. Its protein is CASSLDGTGRNTEAFF.

This chain connects TRBV7-9 to TRBJ2-5; D possibly corresponds to TRBD2 (6 bases). The V gene's germline CDR1 is SEHNR and CDR2 FQNEAQ (reference sequence). The CDR3 has 14 amino acids. V lost 1 base and J 5 bases, leaving 11 bases between the germline ends. CDR3 bases: TGTGCCAGCAGCTTAGATGGAGGGGTGGAGACCCAGTACTTC. Translation gives CASSLDGGVETQYF.

The chain employs TRBV7-2 and TRBJ2-5; D might be TRBD2 (5 bases). V was pared by 1 base and J by 4 bases, with 10 bases between. The CDR3 runs to 14 residues. Germline CDR1 is SGHTA and CDR2 is FQGNSA. The CDR3 DNA is TGTGCCAGCAGCTTAGAGGGAGCGGCAGAGACCCAGTACTTC. Encoded protein: CASSLEGAAETQYF.

The chain couples TRBV28 to TRBJ2-7; TRBD2 agrees at 9 bases. The CDR3 consists of 15 residues. The germline gives CDR1 MDHEN, CDR2 SYDVKM. The V and J ends lost 3 bases and 3 bases, in that order; junction bases with no gene match: 6. CDR3 bases: TGTGCCAGCAGTTTTCTTAGCGGGAGAATCTACGAGCAGTACTTC. Its translation: CASSFLSGRIYEQYF. Filled out from reference TRBV28 and TRBJ2-7, the complete variable domain reads DVKVTQSSRYLVKRTGEKVFLECVQDMDHENMFWYRQDPGLGLRLIYFSYDVKMKEKGDIPEGYSVSREKKERFSLILESASTNQTSMYLCASSFLSGRIYEQYFGPGTRLTVT.

The rearrangement uses TRBV7-9 and TRBJ2-3; 10 bases align to TRBD2. The CDR3 has 16 amino acids. CDR1 SEHNR and CDR2 FQNEAQ come from the germline V gene (reference sequence). V lost 5 bases and J lost 5; bases outside the gene matches: 10. This CDR3 is CASSPASGRVGDTQYF. The DNA of the CDR3 is TGTGCCAGCAGCCCCGCAAGCGGGAGGGTAGGAGATACGCAGTATTTT. Full variable domain (rest looked up from reference TRBV7-9 and TRBJ2-3): DTGVSQNPRHKITKRGQNVTFRCDPISEHNRLYWYRQTLGQGPEFLTYFQNEAQLEKSRLLSDRFSAERPKGSFSTLEIQRTEQGDSAMYLCASSPASGRVGDTQYFGPGTRLTVL.

This chain links TRBV9 with TRBJ2-5; tentative D call: TRBD2 (6 bases). V was shortened by 3 bases and J by 0 bases, with 15 bases between the two germline ends. The CDR3 is made up of 16 amino acids. From germline, CDR1 is SGDLS and CDR2 YYNGEE. The CDR3 protein is CASSAHGGTNQETQYF. The CDR3 DNA is TGTGCCAGCAGCGCCCATGGGGGGACCAACCAAGAGACCCAGTACTTC. Supplemented by reference TRBV9 and TRBJ2-5, the full variable domain reads DSGVTQTPKHLITATGQRVTLRCSPRSGDLSVYWYQQSLDQGLQFLIQYYNGEERAKGNILERFSAQQFPDLHSELNLSSLELGDSALYFCASSAHGGTNQETQYFGPGTRLLVL.

CDR3 sequence (DNA): TGTGCCAGCAGCTTGCCCCGGACCGGGACAGCTTATAATTCACCCCTCCACTTT. It encodes CASSLPRTGTAYNSPLHF. The gene calls are TRBV5-5 and TRBJ1-6; 7 positions match TRBD1. Germline V CDR1 and CDR2: SGHKS, YYEKEE (reference sequence). The CDR3 has 18 residues. V gave up 1 base and J gave up 4 bases; unmatched junction bases: 11.

The chain joins TRBV5-4 to TRBJ1-4; perhaps TRBD1 as D (5 bases). CDR1 and CDR2 (germline): SGHNT, YYREEE (reference sequence). V lost 0 bases and J 2 bases, leaving 11 bases between the germline ends. The CDR3 has 16 amino acids. Here the CDR3 DNA reads TGTGCCAGCAGCTTGGGGGGACTCAGGACTAATGAAAAACTGTTTTTT. Its protein is CASSLGGLRTNEKLFF.

The genes are TRBV28 and TRBJ1-4, with unresolved D. The CDR3 length is 12 residues. CDR1 is MDHEN, CDR2 SYDVKM, per germline. Trimming took 2 bases from V and 13 from J, leaving 11 bases between them. The CDR3 loop reads CASSLGPRGLFF. The CDR3 nucleotides are TGTGCCAGCAGTTTAGGGCCCCGGGGACTGTTTTTT.

This clone has only one observation. The rearrangement links TRBV2 to TRBJ2-3, with 8 bases fitting TRBD1. V gave up 5 bases and J gave up 4 bases; unmatched junction bases: 8. The length of the CDR3 is 15 residues. Germline assignment: CDR1 SNHLY and CDR2 FYNNEI. CDR3 in DNA: TGTGCCAGCAGTTCCGACAGGGGACGGGCAGATACGCAGTATTTT. Its protein is CASSSDRGRADTQYF.

This clone was seen more than once but under ten times. The rearrangement links TRBV29-1 to TRBJ1-1; D unclear. This CDR3 region has 13 residues. Germline assignment: CDR1 SQVTM and CDR2 ANQGSEA. V was pared by 4 bases and J by 0 bases, with 9 bases between. CDR3 sequence: CSVGGTVNTEAFF. CDR3 nucleotides: TGCAGCGTTGGAGGAACGGTGAACACTGAAGCTTTCTTT.